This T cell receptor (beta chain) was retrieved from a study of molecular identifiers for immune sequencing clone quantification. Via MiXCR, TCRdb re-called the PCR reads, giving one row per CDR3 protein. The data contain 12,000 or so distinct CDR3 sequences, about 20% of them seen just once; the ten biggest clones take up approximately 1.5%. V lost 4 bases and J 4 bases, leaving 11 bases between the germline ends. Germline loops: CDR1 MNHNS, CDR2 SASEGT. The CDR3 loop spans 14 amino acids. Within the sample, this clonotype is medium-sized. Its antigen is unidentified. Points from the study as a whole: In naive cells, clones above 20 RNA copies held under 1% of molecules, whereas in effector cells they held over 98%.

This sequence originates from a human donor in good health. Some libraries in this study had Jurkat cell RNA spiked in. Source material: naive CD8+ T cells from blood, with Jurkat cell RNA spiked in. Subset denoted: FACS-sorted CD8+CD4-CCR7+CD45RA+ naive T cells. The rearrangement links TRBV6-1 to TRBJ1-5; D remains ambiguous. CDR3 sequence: CASSAGTRNQPQHF. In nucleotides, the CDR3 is TGTGCCAGCAGTGCCGGCACACGGAATCAGCCCCAGCATTTT.